The 5 T cell receptor beta chains in this list originate from one sample, sequenced in a study of cytomegalovirus exposure and HLA in healthy donors. Primers for the PCR totalled 60 Vbeta and 13 Jbeta. The table came from immunoSEQ multiplex PCR; TCRdb's copy has only in-frame clones and leaves some out. The sample yields about 58,000 clones, of which the top ten take up approximately 4.3%. Sequencing was done on a sample of PBMCs. The receptors stem from a male donor in good health and CMV-seronegative.

V is TRBV5-6 and J is TRBJ2-2; 7 nucleotides agree with TRBD2. Germline-derived CDR1 and CDR2 are SGHDT and YYEEEE. This CDR3 comprises 15 residues. V was pared by 2 bases and J by 7 bases, with 8 bases of the junction left unmatched. The CDR3 region is CASSFGTGRFGELFF. CDR3 nucleotide sequence: TGTGCCAGCAGCTTCGGAACCGGGAGGTTCGGGGAGCTGTTTTTT.

V gene TRBV19 combines with J gene TRBJ2-1, with D tentatively TRBD1 (5 bases). In germline, CDR1 is LNHDA, CDR2 SQIVND (reference sequence). V lost 4 bases, J lost 0 bases, and 13 bases lay in between. The CDR3 is 16 residues long. In nucleotides, the CDR3 is TGTGCCAGTAGTACAGGTGACAGTAGCTCCTACAATGAGCAGTTCTTC. Encoded protein: CASSTGDSSSYNEQFF.

V gene TRBV10-3 combines with J gene TRBJ2-7; D possibly corresponds to TRBD1 (5 bases). This CDR3 has 13 amino acids. In germline, CDR1 is ENHRY, CDR2 SYGVKD. Trimming took off 6 bases at V and 3 bases at J, with 12 bases between the two ends. The CDR3 coding sequence is TGTGCCATCAGCTCCCTCGACAGCTACGAGCAGTACTTC. It specifies CAISSLDSYEQYF.

The chain combines TRBV18 with TRBJ2-3; a possible D gene is TRBD1 (6 bases). V lost 4 bases and J lost 2, with 13 bases in between. The CDR3 runs to 15 residues. CDR1 and CDR2 from the germline V gene are KGHSH and LQKENI. The CDR3 reads CASSHRDTITDTQYF. The CDR3, as DNA: TGTGCCAGCTCACACCGGGACACCATCACAGATACGCAGTATTTT.

Remarks on this clone: One end of the junction fails to match germline, which may point to a read error. The chain links TRBV5-1 to TRBJ2-7, with D possibly matching TRBD1 (6 bases). Germline values: CDR1 SGHRS, CDR2 YFSETQ. The CDR3 has 10 residues. CDR3 residues: CASSGPQGFF. CDR3 bases: TGCGCCAGCAGCGGACCCCAGGGGTTCTTC.